One sample yielded the 15 T cell receptor beta chains listed below, sequenced in a study of regulatory T cells in long-lasting Graves disease. The TCR beta library used iRepertoire HTBI primers with Arm-PCR amplification of CDR3. TCRdb reanalysed the multiplex PCR reads using MiXCR and keeps one entry per CDR3 protein. This sample has 400,000 to 650,000 distinct CDR3 sequences, with approximately 16% found just once. The time point here: newly diagnosed GD, antithyroid drugs for less than 3 months. The TCR library was made from RNA extracted from PBMCs. This sample also appeared in a second study, on T cells in Graves' hyperthyroidism and ophthalmopathy.

The material sequenced was peripheral blood mononuclear cells (PBMCs), taken at new diagnosis, from a patient treated with antithyroid drugs. These receptors all stem from a woman aged 35 to 60 with Graves disease.

This clonotype was recorded at least ten times. CDR3 region: CASSLGTRGTDTQYF. The CDR3 DNA is TGTGCCAGCAGTTTAGGGACTAGAGGGACAGATACGCAGTATTTT. This chain joins TRBV12-3 or TRBV12-4 and TRBJ2-3; 7 bases fit TRBD2. The CDR3 spans 15 residues. With V trimmed by 1 base and J by 3 bases, 4 bases remained unmatched.

This clonotype was picked up many times. The CDR3 sequence: CASSLSPSYTDTQYF. CDR3 nucleotide sequence: TGTGCCAGCAGCTTATCGCCTAGCTACACAGATACGCAGTATTTT. The chain has TRBV7-2 and TRBJ2-3, with D tentatively TRBD2 (5 bases). Germline V gene sequence: CDR1 SGHTA, CDR2 FQGNSA. Trimming removed 2 bases at V and 2 bases at J, with 11 bases between. The CDR3 totals 15 residues.

There are many counts of this clonotype. The chain has TRBV7-2 and TRBJ2-7; 8 nucleotides line up with TRBD2. This CDR3 is 13 amino acids long. CDR1 SGHTA and CDR2 FQGNSA come from the germline V gene. V was clipped by 7 bases and J by 2 bases; unmatched bases: 4. CDR3 in amino acids: CASKLAVTYEQYF. CDR3 bases: TGTGCCAGCAAACTAGCGGTTACCTACGAGCAGTACTTC.

This clonotype was observed many times. The chain recombines TRBV12-3 or TRBV12-4 with TRBJ1-1; TRBD1 matches 9 bases. The V gene end was trimmed by 3 bases and the J gene end by 5 bases; junction bases not matched to a gene: 10. This CDR3 is 16 amino acids long. The CDR3 loop reads CASSFGTGSLGTEAFF. CDR3 coding DNA: TGTGCCAGCAGTTTCGGGACAGGGAGTTTGGGGACTGAAGCTTTCTTT.

This clonotype was counted many times. The junction and the germline gene differ at one end; a read error may be behind it. The chain is built from TRBV5-1 and TRBJ1-2, with D possibly matching TRBD1 (5 bases). Germline V gene data show CDR1 as SGHRS and CDR2 as YFSETQ. This CDR3 has 16 amino acids. The CDR3 coding sequence is TGCGCCAGCAGATTGGGGACGGCCGAACCAGTCTATGGCTACACCTTC. Its translation: CASRLGTAEPVYGYTF.

This clonotype came up a few times. This chain joins TRBV29-1 and TRBJ1-1; no clear D gene. The V gene's germline CDR1 is SQVTM and CDR2 ANQGSEA. V lost 4 bases and J lost 4, with 10 bases in between. There are 12 residues in the CDR3. The CDR3 DNA reads as TGCAGCGTTGGAGGGTTGCGCACTGAAGCTTTCTTT. Its protein is CSVGGLRTEAFF. The entire variable domain, with the rest obtained from reference TRBV29-1 and TRBJ1-1, is as follows: SAVISQKPSRDICQRGTSLTIQCQVDSQVTMMFWYRQQPGQSLTLIATANQGSEATYESGFVIDKFPISRPNLTFSTLTVSNMSPEDSSIYLCSVGGLRTEAFFGQGTRLTVV.

This clonotype was seen repeatedly, ten times or more. This chain's CDR3 is CASGPTFFSGPEAFF. The CDR3 DNA is TGTGCCAGCGGTCCGACGTTCTTCTCTGGCCCTGAAGCTTTCTTT. This rearrangement joins TRBV12-3 or TRBV12-4 to TRBJ1-1; no definite D call. V shed 8 bases and J shed 6 bases, with 22 bases lying between them. CDR3 size: 15 residues.

This clonotype was observed many times. J is TRBJ2-1 and V is TRBV20-1; 14 bases map to TRBD2. The junction had 8 bases not matched to a gene; V was cut back by 6 bases and J by 7 bases. The CDR3 runs to 15 residues. Germline V gene data show CDR1 as DFQATT and CDR2 as SNEGSKA (reference sequence). CDR3 bases: TGCAGTGCCACGACTAGCGGGGGGGCTGGGAATGAGCAGTTCTTC. It codes for CSATTSGGAGNEQFF.

This clonotype has only a few counts. The chain has TRBV29-1 and TRBJ2-1, with 10 bases matching TRBD2. The trim removed 6 bases at V and 7 bases at J, leaving 9 bases unmatched. The CDR3 runs 14 residues. CDR1 and CDR2 (germline): SQVTM, ANQGSEA. CDR3 protein: CSVAPGLAVNEQFF. The CDR3 DNA reads TGCAGCGTGGCCCCTGGACTAGCGGTAAATGAGCAGTTCTTC.

This clonotype was observed many times. The chain couples TRBV12-3 or TRBV12-4 to TRBJ1-1; D is unclear. CDR3 length equals 11 residues. V shed 6 bases and J shed 5 bases, with 7 bases lying between them. The CDR3 spells CASSRRTEAFF. Written as DNA, the CDR3 is TGTGCCAGCAGCCGCCGGACTGAAGCTTTCTTT.

V and J are TRBV29-1 and TRBJ1-4; D not resolved. Trimming shortened V by 4 bases and J by 6 bases, and 3 bases separated the two germline ends. This CDR3 region has 10 residues. Germline values: CDR1 SQVTM, CDR2 ANQGSEA. CDR3 sequence reads: CSVGDEKLFF. In nucleotides, the CDR3 is TGCAGCGTTGGCGATGAAAAACTGTTTTTT.

Many counts were recorded for this clonotype. The rearrangement links TRBV2 to TRBJ2-7; 8 bases match TRBD1. The length of the CDR3 is 13 residues. Germline lookup yields CDR1 SNHLY and CDR2 FYNNEI. The ends lost 7 bases at V and 5 bases at J; junction bases unmatched: 7. The CDR3 here is CASKGAGGDEQYF. The CDR3, as DNA: TGTGCCAGCAAGGGGGCAGGGGGCGACGAGCAGTACTTC.

About this clonotype: Given a much more abundant clone one base away, this may be a read error. The CDR3 end shows no conserved phenylalanine or tryptophan, and so a read error is likely. V and J are TRBV5-1 and TRBJ2-7; no clear D gene. Trimming cost V 3 bases and J 6 bases, with 10 bases left between them. The germline V gene encodes CDR1 SGHRS and CDR2 YFSETQ. This CDR3 spans 12 amino acids. The chain's CDR3 is CASSWAGVEQYL. DNA of the CDR3: TGCGCCAGCAGCTGGGCCGGCGTCGAGCAGTACCTC.

Regarding this clonotype: The missing conserved phenylalanine or tryptophan at the end of this CDR3 makes a read error likely. V is TRBV11-2 and J is TRBJ2-7; D perhaps matches TRBD1 (5 bases). Trimming took 4 bases from V and 5 from J, leaving 18 bases between them. From germline, CDR1 is SGHAT and CDR2 FQNNGV. The CDR3 totals 15 residues. CDR3 coding DNA: TGTGCCAGCAGCTACCACGGTGGGGCTATGGACGAGCAGTACCTC. Protein sequence: CASSYHGGAMDEQYL.

The chain uses TRBV25-1 and TRBJ1-2; perhaps TRBD1 as D (5 bases). Germline V gene lookup returns CDR1 MGHDK and CDR2 SYGVNS. V shed 2 bases and J shed 8 bases, with 18 bases lying between them. CDR3 length equals 15 residues. The CDR3: CASSEPVAGRGGYTF. The CDR3 DNA is TGTGCCAGCAGTGAACCAGTCGCCGGGAGGGGAGGCTACACCTTC.